The entry that follows covers one T cell receptor beta chain sequence. V was clipped by 5 bases and J by 6 bases, with 12 bases between them. This CDR3 is built from 13 residues. Looked up from germline, CDR1 is LNHNV and CDR2 is YYDKDF (reference sequence). In TCRdb, the 5' RACE reads were re-called with MiXCR into one record per CDR3 protein. The sample records hundreds of thousands of distinct CDR3 sequences, roughly 20% being singletons. The data were taken from a study of identical twins. The same sample was also used in a study of T cells expressing NK-cell markers. That study adds: Sequencing covered eight donors, seven HCMV-seropositive and one seronegative. For about six donors, the dominant NKG2C+ clonotypes made up roughly 1.0-7.0% of their CD8+ T cells.

The V gene is TRBV15, the J gene TRBJ2-3, with D hard to call. This TCR derives from a woman between 18 and 29 years old in good health. What was sequenced was PBMCs. DNA of the CDR3: TGTGCCACCAGCCCACCATGGGCTGATACGCAGTATTTT. Translated, it gives CATSPPWADTQYF. Drawing the rest from reference TRBV15 and TRBJ2-3, the complete variable domain is DAMVIQNPRYQVTQFGKPVTLSCSQTLNHNVMYWYQQKSSQAPKLLFHYYDKDFNNEADTPDNFQSRRPNTSFCFLDIRSPGLGDTAMYLCATSPPWADTQYFGPGTRLTVL.